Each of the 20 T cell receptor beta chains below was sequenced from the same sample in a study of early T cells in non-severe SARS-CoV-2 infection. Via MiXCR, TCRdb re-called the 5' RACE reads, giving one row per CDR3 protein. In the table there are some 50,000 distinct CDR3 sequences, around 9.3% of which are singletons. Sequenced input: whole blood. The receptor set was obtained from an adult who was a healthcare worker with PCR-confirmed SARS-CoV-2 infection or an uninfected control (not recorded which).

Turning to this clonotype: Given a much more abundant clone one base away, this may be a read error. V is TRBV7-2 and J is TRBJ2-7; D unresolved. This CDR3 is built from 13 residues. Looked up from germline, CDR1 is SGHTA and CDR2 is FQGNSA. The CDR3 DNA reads TGTGCCAGCATCTTAATCGCCTCCTACGAGCAGTACTTC. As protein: CASILIASYEQYF.

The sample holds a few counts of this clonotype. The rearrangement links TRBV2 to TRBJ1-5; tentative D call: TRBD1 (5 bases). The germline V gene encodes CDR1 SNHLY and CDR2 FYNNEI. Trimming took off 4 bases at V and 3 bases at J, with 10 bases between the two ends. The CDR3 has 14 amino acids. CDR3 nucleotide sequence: TGTGCCAGCAGTGCGGGGCCCACCAATCAGCCCCAGCATTTT. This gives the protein CASSAGPTNQPQHF.

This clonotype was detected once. Written as DNA, the CDR3 is TGCGCCAGCAGCTTGGGGGGACAGGACTACGAGCAGTACTTC. It is translated as CASSLGGQDYEQYF. The genes are TRBV5-1 and TRBJ2-7; 8 nucleotides match TRBD1. Trimming at V came to 0 bases and at J to 3 bases, leaving 2 bases not matched to a gene. The CDR3 runs to 14 residues. From germline, CDR1 is SGHRS and CDR2 YFSETQ.

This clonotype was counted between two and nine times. The CDR3 bases are TGTGCCACCAGTGAGGGACGGACAGATACGCAGTATTTT. This gives the protein CATSEGRTDTQYF. The J gene is TRBJ2-3, the V gene TRBV24-1; D may match TRBD1 or TRBD2 (5 bases each). There are 13 residues in the CDR3. Germline assignment: CDR1 KGHDR and CDR2 SFDVKD. The V end lost 4 bases, the J end lost 3 bases, and 7 bases lay between the germline ends.

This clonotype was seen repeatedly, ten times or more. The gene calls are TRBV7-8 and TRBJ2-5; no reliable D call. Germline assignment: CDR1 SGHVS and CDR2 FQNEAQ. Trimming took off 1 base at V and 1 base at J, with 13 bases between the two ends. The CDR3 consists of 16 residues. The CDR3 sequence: CASSLDPSRSQETQYF. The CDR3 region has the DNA TGTGCCAGCAGCTTAGATCCGTCACGGAGCCAAGAGACCCAGTACTTC.

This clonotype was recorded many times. DNA of the CDR3: TGTGCCATCAGTGGACTAGCGGGATATAATGAGCAGTTCTTC. This codes for CAISGLAGYNEQFF. This sequence joins TRBV10-3 and TRBJ2-1; TRBD2 matches 11 bases. CDR1 ENHRY and CDR2 SYGVKD come from the germline V gene. The CDR3 has 14 residues. The J segment lost 7 bases and the V segment lost 4 bases, leaving 3 bases of the junction unmatched.

The CDR3 DNA sequence: TGTGCCAGCAGCCAAGGGACCGGCTATGGCTACACCTTC. It yields the protein CASSQGTGYGYTF. This chain connects TRBV14 to TRBJ1-2; D remains unclear. V lost 1 base and J 4 bases, leaving 7 bases between the germline ends. CDR1 SGHDN and CDR2 FVKESK come from the germline V gene. The CDR3 consists of 13 residues.

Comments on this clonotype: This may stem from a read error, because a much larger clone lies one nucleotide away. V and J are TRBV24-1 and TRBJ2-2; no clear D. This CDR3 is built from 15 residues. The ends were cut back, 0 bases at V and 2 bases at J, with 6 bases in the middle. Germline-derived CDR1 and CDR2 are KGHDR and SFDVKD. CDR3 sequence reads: CATSDLMENTGELFF. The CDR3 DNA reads TGTGCCACCAGTGATTTGATGGAAAACACCGGGGAGCTGTTTTTT.

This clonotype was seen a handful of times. CDR3 nucleotides: TGTGCCAGCGGGCGGGAGAGGCAAGAGACCCAGTACTTC. It is translated as CASGRERQETQYF. The chain couples TRBV11-2 to TRBJ2-5; TRBD2 agrees at 7 bases. The CDR3 consists of 13 residues. V shed 8 bases, J shed 2 bases, and the junction held 5 bases outside the gene matches. Germline CDR1 reads SGHAT; CDR2 reads FQNNGV.

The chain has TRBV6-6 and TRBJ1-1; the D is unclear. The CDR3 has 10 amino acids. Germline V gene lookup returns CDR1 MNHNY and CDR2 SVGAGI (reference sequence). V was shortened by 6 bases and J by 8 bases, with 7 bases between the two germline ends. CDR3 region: CASRTYEAFF. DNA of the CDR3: TGTGCCAGCAGAACCTACGAAGCTTTCTTT.

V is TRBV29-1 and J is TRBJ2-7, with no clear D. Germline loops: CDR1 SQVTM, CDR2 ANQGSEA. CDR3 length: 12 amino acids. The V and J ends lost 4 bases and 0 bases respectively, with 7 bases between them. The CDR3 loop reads CSVVTGSYEQYF. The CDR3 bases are TGCAGCGTTGTCACGGGCTCCTACGAGCAGTACTTC.

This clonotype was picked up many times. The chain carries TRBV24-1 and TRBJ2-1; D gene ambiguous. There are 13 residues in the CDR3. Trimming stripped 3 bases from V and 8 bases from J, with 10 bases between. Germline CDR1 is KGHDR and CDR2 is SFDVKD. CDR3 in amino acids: CATSDGTDDEQFF. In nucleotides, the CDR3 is TGTGCCACCAGTGATGGTACGGATGATGAGCAGTTCTTC.

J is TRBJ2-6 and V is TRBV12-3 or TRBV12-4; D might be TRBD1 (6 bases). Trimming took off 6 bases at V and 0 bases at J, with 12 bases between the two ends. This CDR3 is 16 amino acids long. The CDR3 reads CASSRTASSGANVLTF. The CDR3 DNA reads TGTGCCAGCAGCAGGACAGCCAGCTCTGGGGCCAACGTCCTGACTTTC.

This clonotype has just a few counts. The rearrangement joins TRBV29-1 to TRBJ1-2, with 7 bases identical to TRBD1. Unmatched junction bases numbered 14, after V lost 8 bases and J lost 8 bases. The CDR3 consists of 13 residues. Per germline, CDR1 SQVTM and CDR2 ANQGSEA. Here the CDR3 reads CSTGPGTDSGYTF. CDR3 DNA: TGCAGCACCGGTCCCGGGACAGACAGCGGCTACACCTTC.

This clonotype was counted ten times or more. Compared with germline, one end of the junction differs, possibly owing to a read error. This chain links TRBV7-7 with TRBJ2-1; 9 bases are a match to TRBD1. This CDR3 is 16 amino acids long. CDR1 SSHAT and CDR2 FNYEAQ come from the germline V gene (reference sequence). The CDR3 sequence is CASSSAGTGSSNEQFF. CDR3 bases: TGTGCCAGCAGCTCAGCGGGGACAGGGTCCTCCAATGAGCAGTTCTTC.

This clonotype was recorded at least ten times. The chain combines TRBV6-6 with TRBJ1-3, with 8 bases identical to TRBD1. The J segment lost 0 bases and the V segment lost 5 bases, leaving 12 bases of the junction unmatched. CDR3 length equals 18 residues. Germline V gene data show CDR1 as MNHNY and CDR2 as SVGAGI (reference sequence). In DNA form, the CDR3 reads TGTGCCAGCAGTCCCCGCTTGACAGGGGTCGGCTCTGGAAACACCATATATTTT. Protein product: CASSPRLTGVGSGNTIYF.

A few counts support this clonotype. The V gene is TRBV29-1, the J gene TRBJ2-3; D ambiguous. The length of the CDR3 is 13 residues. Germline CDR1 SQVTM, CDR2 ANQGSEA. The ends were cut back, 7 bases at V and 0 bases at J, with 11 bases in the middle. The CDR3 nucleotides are TGCAGCGCTTCCAGTTGGAGCACAGATACGCAGTATTTT. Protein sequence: CSASSWSTDTQYF.

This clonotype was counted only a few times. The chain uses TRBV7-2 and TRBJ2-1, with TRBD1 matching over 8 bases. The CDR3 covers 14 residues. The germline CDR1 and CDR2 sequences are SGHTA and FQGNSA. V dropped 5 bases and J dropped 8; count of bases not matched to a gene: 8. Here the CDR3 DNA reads TGTGCCAGCAGCCCCGACAGGGGTTGGGATGAGCAGTTCTTC. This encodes CASSPDRGWDEQFF.

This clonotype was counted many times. CDR3 loop: CSVESAYEAFF. As DNA, the CDR3 is TGCAGCGTTGAGTCCGCCTATGAAGCTTTCTTT. The gene calls are TRBV29-1 and TRBJ1-1; D remains unclear. Germline values: CDR1 SQVTM, CDR2 ANQGSEA. This CDR3 has 11 amino acids. Trimming cost V 3 bases and J 7 bases, with 9 bases left between them.

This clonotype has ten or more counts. The CDR3 spells CAISGESREGAFF. The CDR3 nucleotides read TGTGCCATCAGTGGGGAGTCTAGAGAAGGAGCTTTCTTT. V usage is TRBV10-3 and J usage is TRBJ1-1; D not certain. This CDR3 region has 13 residues. Trimming took 4 bases from V and 10 from J, leaving 16 bases between them. Per the germline V gene, CDR1 is ENHRY and CDR2 is SYGVKD.